The rows below give T cell receptor beta chains drawn from one sample of a study of Ad26.COV2.S vaccination and SARS-CoV-2 variants. This table comes from immunoSEQ multiplex PCR, and its TCRdb copy is limited to in-frame clones, with some not included. The table records a few hundred thousand clones, 83% of them present only once. The specimen comprised peripheral blood, sampled in a trial of Ad26.COV2.S vaccine versus placebo. All receptors come from a person between 18 and 65 years old who received the Ad26.COV2.S COVID-19 vaccine or a placebo. The CDR3 runs from the conserved cysteine through the conserved F or W. The D gene is left open where the match is weak. The size of a clone is reported for some rows only, either as once, few or many, or as a class for expanded clones.

j_call: TRBJ2-7
v_call: TRBV18
d_call: TRBD2
clone_size: .
cdr3_aa: CASSPGTSGIYEQYF
cdr3_nt: TGTGCCAGCTCACCCGGGACTAGCGGGATTTACGAGCAGTACTTC

j_call: TRBJ1-2
v_call: TRBV12-5
d_call: TRBD1
clone_size: .
cdr3_aa: CASGLALQGAGYTF
cdr3_nt: TGTGCTAGTGGTTTGGCACTGCAGGGGGCTGGCTACACCTTC

j_call: TRBJ1-3
v_call: TRBV5-1
d_call: .
clone_size: .
cdr3_aa: CASSLMAGVGNTIYF
cdr3_nt: TGCGCCAGCAGCTTGATGGCAGGGGTTGGAAACACCATATATTTT

j_call: TRBJ1-1
v_call: TRBV6-5
d_call: .
clone_size: .
cdr3_aa: CASSYRADTEAFF
cdr3_nt: TGTGCCAGCAGTTACCGAGCAGACACTGAAGCTTTCTTT

j_call: TRBJ1-4
v_call: TRBV4-1
d_call: TRBD1
clone_size: .
cdr3_aa: CASSQRLTGVNEKLFF
cdr3_nt: TGCGCCAGCAGCCAACGCTTGACAGGGGTTAATGAAAAACTGTTTTTT

j_call: TRBJ2-7
v_call: TRBV4-1
d_call: TRBD1
clone_size: .
cdr3_aa: CASSPLAGGYEQYF
cdr3_nt: TGCGCCAGCAGCCCCCTCGCAGGGGGCTACGAGCAGTACTTC

j_call: TRBJ1-6
v_call: TRBV5-1
d_call: TRBD1
clone_size: .
cdr3_aa: CASSYRDRGDSPLHF
cdr3_nt: TGCGCCAGCAGCTACCGGGACAGGGGCGATTCACCCCTCCACTTT

j_call: TRBJ2-3
v_call: TRBV7-6
d_call: TRBD2
clone_size: few
cdr3_aa: CASSPRTSGRATDTQYF
cdr3_nt: TGTGCCAGCAGCCCCAGGACTAGCGGGAGGGCCACAGATACGCAGTATTTT

j_call: TRBJ2-2
v_call: TRBV18
d_call: .
clone_size: .
cdr3_aa: CASSPRGTGELFF
cdr3_nt: TGTGCCAGCTCACCACGAGGGACCGGGGAGCTGTTTTTT

j_call: TRBJ2-5
v_call: TRBV5-5
d_call: TRBD2
clone_size: .
cdr3_aa: CASSRAGGETQYF
cdr3_nt: TGTGCCAGCAGTAGAGCGGGAGGCGAGACCCAGTACTTC

j_call: TRBJ1-6
v_call: TRBV10-3
d_call: .
clone_size: .
cdr3_aa: CAISEWPGDSPLHF
cdr3_nt: TGTGCCATCAGTGAGTGGCCGGGGGATTCACCCCTCCACTTT

j_call: TRBJ2-7
v_call: TRBV4-3
d_call: TRBD1
clone_size: .
cdr3_aa: CASSQSRQGTYEQYF
cdr3_nt: TGCGCCAGCAGCCAATCCAGACAGGGTACCTACGAGCAGTACTTC

j_call: TRBJ1-3
v_call: TRBV19
d_call: .
clone_size: .
cdr3_aa: CASSPSQGSGNTIYF
cdr3_nt: TGTGCCAGTAGTCCTTCCCAGGGGTCTGGAAACACCATATATTTT

j_call: TRBJ2-7
v_call: TRBV11-3
d_call: TRBD1
clone_size: .
cdr3_aa: CASTPFLTGPDEQYF
cdr3_nt: TGTGCCAGCACCCCTTTCTTGACAGGGCCCGACGAGCAGTACTTC

j_call: TRBJ2-7
v_call: TRBV13
d_call: .
clone_size: .
cdr3_aa: CASSLASSGQYF
cdr3_nt: TGTGCCAGCAGCTTAGCTAGCTCCGGGCAGTACTTC

j_call: TRBJ2-3
v_call: TRBV28
d_call: .
clone_size: few
cdr3_aa: CASSSLGGADTQYF
cdr3_nt: TGTGCCAGCAGTTCCTTGGGGGGCGCAGATACGCAGTATTTT

j_call: TRBJ1-5
v_call: TRBV19
d_call: TRBD1
clone_size: .
cdr3_aa: CASSKTGGGQPQHF
cdr3_nt: TGTGCCAGTAGTAAAACAGGGGGCGGCCAGCCCCAGCATTTT

j_call: TRBJ1-1
v_call: TRBV19
d_call: .
clone_size: .
cdr3_aa: CASSTGNRRWNTEAFF
cdr3_nt: TGTGCCAGTAGTACAGGAAATCGAAGGTGGAACACTGAAGCTTTCTTT

j_call: TRBJ2-1
v_call: TRBV5-1
d_call: .
clone_size: .
cdr3_aa: CASSLEGISYNEQFF
cdr3_nt: TGCGCCAGCAGCTTGGAGGGGATCTCCTACAATGAGCAGTTCTTC

j_call: TRBJ1-5
v_call: TRBV23-1
d_call: .
clone_size: .
cdr3_aa: CASRKGVNQPQHF
cdr3_nt: TGCGCCAGTAGAAAAGGGGTCAATCAGCCCCAGCATTTT

j_call: TRBJ2-2
v_call: TRBV5-1
d_call: TRBD2
clone_size: .
cdr3_aa: CASSKTSGDTGELFF
cdr3_nt: TGCGCCAGCAGCAAGACTAGCGGGGACACCGGGGAGCTGTTTTTT

j_call: TRBJ2-5
v_call: TRBV11-1
d_call: TRBD2
clone_size: .
cdr3_aa: CASSLGGSAEETQYF
cdr3_nt: TGTGCCAGCAGCTTAGGCGGGAGTGCCGAAGAGACCCAGTACTTC

j_call: TRBJ1-1
v_call: TRBV28
d_call: .
clone_size: .
cdr3_aa: CASISIQGGRTEAFF
cdr3_nt: TGTGCCAGCATTTCTATACAGGGTGGTAGGACTGAAGCTTTCTTT

j_call: TRBJ2-1
v_call: TRBV6-4
d_call: .
clone_size: .
cdr3_aa: CASSDSTSNEQFF
cdr3_nt: TGTGCCAGCAGTGACTCGACTAGCAATGAGCAGTTCTTC

j_call: TRBJ1-2
v_call: TRBV5-6
d_call: .
clone_size: few
cdr3_aa: CASSPAPGAYGYTF
cdr3_nt: TGTGCCAGCAGCCCCGCCCCTGGGGCCTATGGCTACACCTTC

j_call: TRBJ1-2
v_call: TRBV29-1
d_call: .
clone_size: .
cdr3_aa: CSVVRPNYGYTF
cdr3_nt: TGCAGCGTTGTTAGGCCCAACTATGGCTACACCTTC